These T cell receptor beta chains were read from a single sample in a study of blood T cells in healthy people across ages. TCRdb re-called the 5' RACE reads with MiXCR, one entry per CDR3 protein. This repertoire shows some 1,800,000 distinct CDR3 sequences, roughly 43% found once; its top ten account for more than 20%. The sequenced sample consisted of blood. These receptors all stem from a human donor in good health. Each CDR3 is given with its conserved first and last residue. Fields, in order: J gene, V gene, clone size, D gene, CDR3 DNA, CDR3 protein. D genes are given only for firm matches. Where a row states a size, it is once, few, many or the class of an expanded clone; other rows omit it.

j_call: TRBJ2-1; v_call: TRBV27; clone_size: few; d_call: TRBD1; cdr3_nt: TGTGCCAGCAGTGTACAGGGGTTGTACAATGAGCAGTTCTTC; cdr3_aa: CASSVQGLYNEQFF
j_call: TRBJ1-2; v_call: TRBV5-5; clone_size: NA; d_call: TRBD1; cdr3_nt: TGTGCCAGCAGCCGGGTCCCCGCGGGACAGGATCTATATGGCTACACCTTC; cdr3_aa: CASSRVPAGQDLYGYTF
j_call: TRBJ2-5; v_call: TRBV6-2/TRBV6-3; clone_size: few; d_call: NA; cdr3_nt: TGTGCCAGCAGTTACCCGCGGGGTTTGTACCAAGAGACCCAGTACTTC; cdr3_aa: CASSYPRGLYQETQYF
j_call: TRBJ1-2; v_call: TRBV29-1; clone_size: NA; d_call: NA; cdr3_nt: TGCAGCGTCAACGGGGCCTGGGGAGTCGACTATGGCTACACCTTC; cdr3_aa: CSVNGAWGVDYGYTF
j_call: TRBJ1-2; v_call: TRBV12-3/TRBV12-4; clone_size: many; d_call: NA; cdr3_nt: TGTGCCAGCAGGCCGGGGGGCCATATCGATGGCTACACCTTC; cdr3_aa: CASRPGGHIDGYTF
j_call: TRBJ1-5; v_call: TRBV6-6; clone_size: NA; d_call: TRBD1; cdr3_nt: TGTGCCACGGACAGGGCGAACCAGCCCCAGCATTTT; cdr3_aa: CATDRANQPQHF
j_call: TRBJ2-1; v_call: TRBV12-3/TRBV12-4; clone_size: few; d_call: TRBD1; cdr3_nt: TGTGCCAGCAGTTACCCGGGACAGGGGTTCGTCTACAATGAGCAGTTCTTC; cdr3_aa: CASSYPGQGFVYNEQFF
j_call: TRBJ2-4; v_call: TRBV4-3; clone_size: NA; d_call: NA; cdr3_nt: TGCGCCAGCAGCCAAGATGAAGGGGAGGGGGGAAACATTCAGTACTTC; cdr3_aa: CASSQDEGEGGNIQYF
j_call: TRBJ1-1; v_call: TRBV20-1; clone_size: NA; d_call: NA; cdr3_nt: TGCAGTGCTAGGCGGGGGGCCGCTGAAGCTTTCTTT; cdr3_aa: CSARRGAAEAFF
j_call: TRBJ2-7; v_call: TRBV28; clone_size: few; d_call: TRBD1; cdr3_nt: TGTGCCAGCAGTTTCACAGGGACAGGGCTCTCCTACGAGCAGTACTTC; cdr3_aa: CASSFTGTGLSYEQYF
j_call: TRBJ1-1; v_call: TRBV12-3/TRBV12-4; clone_size: NA; d_call: TRBD1; cdr3_nt: TGTGCCAGCAGTTTAAGTAGACAGGGGGGAACTGAAGCTTTCTTT; cdr3_aa: CASSLSRQGGTEAFF
j_call: TRBJ2-1; v_call: TRBV28; clone_size: few; d_call: NA; cdr3_nt: TGTGCCAGCAGTTTACGCACTAGCTATGAGCAGTTCTTC; cdr3_aa: CASSLRTSYEQFF
j_call: TRBJ1-2; v_call: TRBV7-2; clone_size: NA; d_call: NA; cdr3_nt: TGTGCCAGCAGCTCTACTTGGGGGGCGCGGGGCTATGGCTACACCTTC; cdr3_aa: CASSSTWGARGYGYTF
j_call: TRBJ1-1; v_call: TRBV20-1; clone_size: few; d_call: NA; cdr3_nt: TGCAGTGCTAGCACAAGGGTGGCTGTTGGCACTGAAGCTTTCTTT; cdr3_aa: CSASTRVAVGTEAFF
j_call: TRBJ2-7; v_call: TRBV2; clone_size: once; d_call: NA; cdr3_nt: TGTGCCAGCACCGAAAGTCCAGGGGAGCAAGGCTACGAGCAGTACTTC; cdr3_aa: CASTESPGEQGYEQYF
j_call: TRBJ1-1; v_call: TRBV5-1; clone_size: NA; d_call: NA; cdr3_nt: TGCGCCAGCAGTAAAGAGTGGGCTTTCTTT; cdr3_aa: CASSKEWAFF
j_call: TRBJ2-1; v_call: TRBV25-1; clone_size: NA; d_call: NA; cdr3_nt: TGTGCCAGCAGTGATAAGTCTTGGGGTCAGAAGTTCTTC; cdr3_aa: CASSDKSWGQKFF
j_call: TRBJ1-2; v_call: TRBV18; clone_size: few; d_call: NA; cdr3_nt: TGTGCCAGCTCATCGACCCCCAGGGGAACGGAAAGCGGCTACACCTTC; cdr3_aa: CASSSTPRGTESGYTF
j_call: TRBJ2-4; v_call: TRBV12-3/TRBV12-4; clone_size: NA; d_call: TRBD1; cdr3_nt: TGTGCCAGCAGACCGACAGGGTTTAGCATTCAGTACTTC; cdr3_aa: CASRPTGFSIQYF
j_call: TRBJ2-7; v_call: TRBV28; clone_size: NA; d_call: NA; cdr3_nt: TGTGCCAGCAGTGAGAGCGGAGACGGGGCCTACGAGCAGTACTTC; cdr3_aa: CASSESGDGAYEQYF
j_call: TRBJ1-3; v_call: TRBV11-2; clone_size: few; d_call: NA; cdr3_nt: TGTGCCAGCAGCTTACTGGCAGGGTCGGGAAACACCATATATTTT; cdr3_aa: CASSLLAGSGNTIYF
j_call: TRBJ2-3; v_call: TRBV7-9; clone_size: NA; d_call: NA; cdr3_nt: TGTGCCAGCAGCTGGGGGAACGGTATAACAGATACGCAGTATTTT; cdr3_aa: CASSWGNGITDTQYF
j_call: TRBJ2-1; v_call: TRBV5-1; clone_size: NA; d_call: TRBD2; cdr3_nt: TGCGCCAGCAGCTCCAGACTAGCGGGGGGCCCCCGCGGAGAGTTCTTC; cdr3_aa: CASSSRLAGGPRGEFF
j_call: TRBJ2-3; v_call: TRBV6-1; clone_size: NA; d_call: NA; cdr3_nt: TGTGCCAGCAAACCTCTATTCACAGATACGCAGTATTTT; cdr3_aa: CASKPLFTDTQYF
j_call: TRBJ2-1; v_call: TRBV15; clone_size: NA; d_call: NA; cdr3_nt: TGTGCCACAGCGGACCAGATTTACAATGAGCAGTTCTTC; cdr3_aa: CATADQIYNEQFF
j_call: TRBJ2-7; v_call: TRBV20-1; clone_size: few; d_call: NA; cdr3_nt: TGCAGTGCTAGACCTTGGACAGAGTCCTACGAGCAGTACTTC; cdr3_aa: CSARPWTESYEQYF
j_call: TRBJ2-3; v_call: TRBV20-1; clone_size: few; d_call: TRBD2; cdr3_nt: TGCAGTGCTCCATTCGGGGGGGCGACAGATACGCAGTATTTT; cdr3_aa: CSAPFGGATDTQYF
j_call: TRBJ2-5; v_call: TRBV14; clone_size: NA; d_call: TRBD2; cdr3_nt: TGTGCCAGCAGCCATTTAGCGGGGCAGGAGGGAGAGACCCAGTACTTC; cdr3_aa: CASSHLAGQEGETQYF
j_call: TRBJ2-7; v_call: TRBV29-1; clone_size: many; d_call: NA; cdr3_nt: TGCAGCGTGGGGGGGTTTCCGGGACAGGAGTATAACGAGCAGTACTTC; cdr3_aa: CSVGGFPGQEYNEQYF
j_call: TRBJ2-3; v_call: TRBV6-5; clone_size: few; d_call: NA; cdr3_nt: TGTGCCAGCAGGGCCCAGCCTAGCACAGATACGCAGTATTTT; cdr3_aa: CASRAQPSTDTQYF
j_call: TRBJ2-3; v_call: TRBV20-1; clone_size: NA; d_call: NA; cdr3_nt: TGCAGTGCTAGAGATAGGGGGGCTGCTAGCACAGATACGCAGTATTTT; cdr3_aa: CSARDRGAASTDTQYF
j_call: TRBJ1-4; v_call: TRBV21-1; clone_size: NA; d_call: NA; cdr3_nt: TGTTCCCGCTTTGGGGCAGCTAATGAAAAACTGTTTTTT; cdr3_aa: CSRFGAANEKLFF
j_call: TRBJ2-1; v_call: TRBV20-1; clone_size: few; d_call: NA; cdr3_nt: TGCAGTGCTCCGCCGACAGGCACATCCTACGAGCAGTTCTTC; cdr3_aa: CSAPPTGTSYEQFF
j_call: TRBJ2-1; v_call: TRBV7-9; clone_size: NA; d_call: TRBD2; cdr3_nt: TGTGCCAGCAGTTGGACTAGCGGGGGCCAGAGCTCCTACAATGAGCAGTTCTTC; cdr3_aa: CASSWTSGGQSSYNEQFF
j_call: TRBJ2-5; v_call: TRBV6-5; clone_size: few; d_call: TRBD1; cdr3_nt: TGTGCCAGCAGTTACCAGGACAGGGGAGAGACCCAGTACTTC; cdr3_aa: CASSYQDRGETQYF
j_call: TRBJ2-5; v_call: TRBV20-1; clone_size: once; d_call: NA; cdr3_nt: TGCAGTGCTAGAGATTTTCAGGGGCGAGAGACCCAGTACTTC; cdr3_aa: CSARDFQGRETQYF
j_call: TRBJ1-4; v_call: TRBV6-6; clone_size: NA; d_call: NA; cdr3_nt: TGTGCCAGCAGTTACGGAGGGAGTGAAAAACGGTTTTTT; cdr3_aa: CASSYGGSEKRFF
j_call: TRBJ2-7; v_call: TRBV7-9; clone_size: NA; d_call: TRBD1; cdr3_nt: TGTGCCAGCAGCCCTAAAGGACAGGGTCGTGCCTACGAGCAGTACTTC; cdr3_aa: CASSPKGQGRAYEQYF
j_call: TRBJ2-6; v_call: TRBV12-3/TRBV12-4; clone_size: few; d_call: TRBD1; cdr3_nt: TGTGCCAGCAGTTTCATTCTAGCCATGGGACAGGGGGCTGGGGCCAACGTCCTGACTTTC; cdr3_aa: CASSFILAMGQGAGANVLTF
j_call: TRBJ1-6; v_call: TRBV7-2; clone_size: few; d_call: NA; cdr3_nt: TGTGCCAGCAGCTTGTCGGGTTTTAATTCACCCCTCCACTTT; cdr3_aa: CASSLSGFNSPLHF
j_call: TRBJ2-4; v_call: TRBV13; clone_size: few; d_call: TRBD1; cdr3_nt: TGTGCCAGCAGCTCCATGACAGGGTCGAACATTCAGTACTTC; cdr3_aa: CASSSMTGSNIQYF
j_call: TRBJ1-5; v_call: TRBV20-1; clone_size: NA; d_call: TRBD1; cdr3_nt: TGCAGTGCTATAAAACAGGGGAGCAATCAGCCCCAGCATTTT; cdr3_aa: CSAIKQGSNQPQHF
j_call: TRBJ1-1; v_call: TRBV29-1; clone_size: NA; d_call: NA; cdr3_nt: TGCAGCGTAGAGACCATGGGCACTGAAGCTTTCTTT; cdr3_aa: CSVETMGTEAFF
j_call: TRBJ1-1; v_call: TRBV7-9; clone_size: NA; d_call: TRBD1; cdr3_nt: TGTGCCAGCAGCCCCCGGGACAGGGCCTACACTGAAGCTTTCTTT; cdr3_aa: CASSPRDRAYTEAFF
j_call: TRBJ2-7; v_call: TRBV6-2/TRBV6-3; clone_size: NA; d_call: NA; cdr3_nt: TGTGCCAGCAGTTACTCGCAAGGTACGGACACCTACGAGCAGTACTTC; cdr3_aa: CASSYSQGTDTYEQYF
j_call: TRBJ2-3; v_call: TRBV14; clone_size: NA; d_call: NA; cdr3_nt: TGTGCCAGCAGCCAAGATAGGGGGATAAGGCAGTATTTT; cdr3_aa: CASSQDRGIRQYF
j_call: TRBJ1-2; v_call: TRBV11-3; clone_size: NA; d_call: NA; cdr3_nt: TGTGCCAGCAGCTTGAAGAAGGCTGGCTACACCTTC; cdr3_aa: CASSLKKAGYTF
j_call: TRBJ2-5; v_call: TRBV7-2; clone_size: NA; d_call: TRBD1; cdr3_nt: TGTGCCAGCAGCCCTCAGGGGGCTAAAGAGACCCAGTACTTC; cdr3_aa: CASSPQGAKETQYF
j_call: TRBJ2-1; v_call: TRBV9; clone_size: NA; d_call: NA; cdr3_nt: TGTGCCAGCAGCCCCCGGGGCACCGTGAATGAGCAGTTCTTC; cdr3_aa: CASSPRGTVNEQFF
j_call: TRBJ1-5; v_call: TRBV7-6; clone_size: few; d_call: NA; cdr3_nt: TGTGCCAGCAGCTTACGCCCCGCGGGGGAAGAGGGGTATAGCAATCAGCCCCAGCATTTT; cdr3_aa: CASSLRPAGEEGYSNQPQHF
j_call: TRBJ1-1; v_call: TRBV5-1; clone_size: NA; d_call: NA; cdr3_nt: TGCGCCAGCAGCTTAGAAACTGCGGGATCTGAAGCTTTCTTT; cdr3_aa: CASSLETAGSEAFF
j_call: TRBJ2-6; v_call: TRBV15; clone_size: few; d_call: NA; cdr3_nt: TGTGCCACCAACATCCGAACCATCTCTGGGGCCAACGTCCTGACTTTC; cdr3_aa: CATNIRTISGANVLTF
j_call: TRBJ2-1; v_call: TRBV20-1; clone_size: few; d_call: NA; cdr3_nt: TGCAGTGCCCGCTCGCCCGTGGGGGGGCCGGGGTACAATGAGCAGTTCTTC; cdr3_aa: CSARSPVGGPGYNEQFF
j_call: TRBJ2-1; v_call: TRBV25-1; clone_size: NA; d_call: TRBD1; cdr3_nt: TGTGCCAGCACCCGGACAGGAGAGTACAATGAGCAGTTCTTC; cdr3_aa: CASTRTGEYNEQFF
j_call: TRBJ2-1; v_call: TRBV15; clone_size: NA; d_call: NA; cdr3_nt: TGTGCCACCAGCAGAGGGGGAGTGGTCTTCAATGAGCAGTTCTTC; cdr3_aa: CATSRGGVVFNEQFF
j_call: TRBJ2-4; v_call: TRBV11-2; clone_size: few; d_call: TRBD2; cdr3_nt: TGTGCCAGCAGCTACGTAGCGGGGGGGGGTTGGAACATTCAGTACTTC; cdr3_aa: CASSYVAGGGWNIQYF
j_call: TRBJ2-5; v_call: TRBV7-9; clone_size: NA; d_call: NA; cdr3_nt: TGTGCCAGCAGCTGGAGGGGGACGGGACAAGAGACCCAGTACTTC; cdr3_aa: CASSWRGTGQETQYF
j_call: TRBJ2-3; v_call: TRBV29-1; clone_size: many; d_call: NA; cdr3_nt: TGCAGCGTTGGGCCAGGGAGTGTAGATACGCAGTATTTT; cdr3_aa: CSVGPGSVDTQYF
j_call: TRBJ2-3; v_call: TRBV28; clone_size: few; d_call: NA; cdr3_nt: TGTGCCAGCAATTCCTTTGGGGAGAACACAGATACGCAGTATTTT; cdr3_aa: CASNSFGENTDTQYF
j_call: TRBJ1-5; v_call: TRBV20-1; clone_size: few; d_call: NA; cdr3_nt: TGCAGTGCTAGAGATGGGGCCCCTGCTAACATAAAGGGGCTACATCAGCCCCAGCATTTT; cdr3_aa: CSARDGAPANIKGLHQPQHF